The 2 T cell receptor beta chains presented below share a single source sample, sequenced in a study of blood T cell repertoires in COVID-19. TCRdb's table, derived via immunoSEQ multiplex PCR, lists solely in-frame clones and lacks some. The table lists more than 150,000 clones, around 90% of them singletons. The sequencing sample was made of peripheral blood. The receptors stem from a man aged 45 to 65 with acute or convalescent COVID-19.

The chain employs TRBV27 and TRBJ2-3; 9 bases map to TRBD1. V trimming: 2 bases; J trimming: 6 bases; junction bases outside the gene matches: 6. The CDR3 spans 15 residues. Germline V CDR1 and CDR2: MNHEY, SMNVEV (reference sequence). CDR3 coding DNA: TGTGCCAGCAGTTTAGGGACAGGGTGGTCCGATACGCAGTATTTT. This codes for CASSLGTGWSDTQYF.

This chain uses TRBV7-8 with TRBJ2-3; a weak D match, TRBD2 (5 bases). V was shortened by 5 bases and J by 1 base, with 16 bases between the two germline ends. Per germline, CDR1 SGHVS and CDR2 FQNEAQ. CDR3 length: 16 amino acids. This CDR3 reads CASSPTIPLGTDTQYF. DNA of the CDR3: TGTGCCAGCAGCCCGACTATCCCCCTTGGCACAGATACGCAGTATTTT.